A single sample gave rise to the 8 T cell receptor beta chains below, sequenced in a study of T cell responses to AZD1222 COVID-19 vaccine. The repertoire was sequenced with immunoSEQ multiplex PCR; TCRdb's copy has only in-frame clones and lacks some. The table includes roughly 150,000 clones, 80% to 90% detected once. Sequencing used peripheral blood, obtained on day 0 of AZD1222 vaccination. Receptors were obtained from an adult in good health.

The gene calls are TRBV7-9 and TRBJ1-1; D might be TRBD1 (6 bases). The V gene's germline CDR1 is SEHNR and CDR2 FQNEAQ (reference sequence). The CDR3 sequence is 17 residues long. Trimming removed 6 bases from V and 2 bases from J, with 22 bases in between. CDR3 in DNA: TGTGCCAGCAGTCCCTCCTTCAGGGGCGGGGGCAACACTGAAGCTTTCTTT. Translation: CASSPSFRGGGNTEAFF.

In its sample, this clone was seen a few times. The CDR3 loop reads CASSYSIAGATVEQFF. DNA of the CDR3: TGTGCCAGCAGTTACTCGATAGCGGGGGCGACTGTAGAGCAGTTCTTC. This rearrangement joins TRBV6-5 to TRBJ2-1; 9 nucleotides agree with TRBD2. The CDR3 loop spans 16 amino acids. The V gene end was trimmed by 0 bases and the J gene end by 10 bases; junction bases not matched to a gene: 10. Germline V lookup: CDR1 MNHEY, CDR2 SVGAGI.

The chain carries TRBV6-1 and TRBJ2-3; 10 positions agree with TRBD2. The CDR3 runs to 16 residues. With 2 bases clipped from V and 2 bases from J, the junction kept 4 bases outside the gene matches. The germline CDR1 and CDR2 sequences are MNHNS and SASEGT. The CDR3 DNA reads as TGTGCCAGCAGTGAACAACTAGCGGGAAACACAGATACGCAGTATTTT. Protein sequence: CASSEQLAGNTDTQYF.

The chain employs TRBV18 and TRBJ1-2; 7 bases fit TRBD1. The CDR3 extends over 13 amino acids. Germline V gene sequence: CDR1 KGHSH, CDR2 LQKENI. With 3 bases clipped from V and 4 bases from J, the junction kept 2 bases outside the gene matches. The CDR3 DNA reads as TGTGCCAGCTCACCCCAGGGGGTCTATGGCTACACCTTC. Protein: CASSPQGVYGYTF.

This chain connects TRBV3-1 (or the pseudogene TRBV3-2) to TRBJ2-2; maybe TRBD1 (6 bases). The CDR3 runs to 14 residues. V shed 6 bases and J shed 6 bases, with 14 bases lying between them. Germline-derived CDR1 and CDR2 are LGHDT and YNNKEL (reference sequence). CDR3: CASRLQGAAGELFF. CDR3 nucleotide sequence: TGTGCCAGCAGACTACAGGGAGCCGCCGGGGAGCTGTTTTTT.

The gene calls are TRBV5-8 and TRBJ2-7; the D call may be TRBD1 or TRBD2 (5 bases each). CDR1 SGHTS and CDR2 YDEGEE come from the germline V gene. Trimming shortened V by 4 bases and J by 0 bases, and 11 bases separated the two germline ends. The CDR3 totals 14 residues. For the CDR3, the DNA is TGTGCCAGCAGCCGTCCCGGGACCTCCTACGAGCAGTACTTC. Translation gives CASSRPGTSYEQYF.

The rearrangement uses TRBV30 and TRBJ1-6; D is possibly TRBD1 (6 bases). The CDR3 length is 16 residues. CDR1 and CDR2 from the germline V gene are GTSNPN and SVGIG (reference sequence). Trimming removed 0 bases from V and 9 bases from J, with 18 bases in between. CDR3 DNA: TGTGCCTGGAGTGTACTAGGGCGGGGGCGCGTTTCACCCCTCCACTTT. Translating gives CAWSVLGRGRVSPLHF. Combining the CDR3 with reference TRBV30 and TRBJ1-6 gives the whole variable domain SQTIHQWPATLVQPVGSPLSLECTVEGTSNPNLYWYRQAAGRGLQLLFYSVGIGQISSEVPQNLSASRPQDRQFILSSKKLLLSDSGFYLCAWSVLGRGRVSPLHFGNGTRLTVT.

The CDR3 here is CASSDVRGTYQETQYF. Written as DNA, the CDR3 is TGTGCCAGCAGTGACGTACGCGGAACGTACCAAGAGACCCAGTACTTC. The V gene is TRBV25-1, the J gene TRBJ2-5, with no clear D. Looked up from germline, CDR1 is MGHDK and CDR2 is SYGVNS. Trimming left V 3 bases short and J 0 bases short, with 14 bases between. CDR3 size: 16 residues.